This TCR beta chain was captured by sequencing in a study of CD8 T cells in ankylosing spondylitis. The germline V gene encodes CDR1 GTSNPN and CDR2 SVGIG (reference sequence). This CDR3 is 16 amino acids long. The V gene end was trimmed by 3 bases and the J gene end by 0 bases; junction bases not matched to a gene: 8. In making TCR beta libraries, quantitative 5'-RACE with molecular barcodes was used. TCRdb independently ran MiXCR on the 5' RACE reads; one entry per CDR3 protein. The profile shows 250,000 to 350,000 distinct CDR3 sequences, around 18% of them singletons. General study results and limits: Disease-linked clones reportedly showed significant enrichment in matched ankylosing spondylitis synovial fluid. Characteristic of ankylosing spondylitis blood, it appeared, was a TCR beta motif comprising 7 to 9 highly homologous variants. Earlier literature documents some of the motif variants in reactive arthritis synovial fluid and blood.

This clonotype was counted many times. Its antigen is unknown. Sequenced input: blood, either unsorted or a sorted T cell fraction (not recorded which). The receptor's source is a male donor with ankylosing spondylitis or in good health (not recorded which). The chain couples TRBV30 to TRBJ1-2, with 9 bases lining up with TRBD1. CDR3 bases: TGTGCCTGGAGACGGACAGGGGACTCTACTAACTATGGCTACACCTTC. Protein sequence: CAWRRTGDSTNYGYTF.